The text below deals with one T cell receptor beta chain. Antigen: not known. These data belong to a study of T cell responses to AZD1222 COVID-19 vaccine. Study-level information: Timing groups of about 4 and about 12 weeks for second doses were pooled.

Overall study results and limits: Donor demographics were predominantly white British with a female majority; clonal diversity may be underestimated. Spike-specific TCR breadth and depth rose after two AZD1222 doses.

Germline CDR1 SGHAT, CDR2 FQNNGV. The CDR3 is 14 residues long. The ends were cut back, 0 bases at V and 5 bases at J, with 9 bases in the middle. Sequencing used immunoSEQ multiplex PCR; TCRdb keeps in-frame clones, though not all of them. The data show approximately 120,000 clones, with 80% to 90% seen just once and around 4% held by the top ten. The chain couples TRBV11-2 to TRBJ2-3; no definite D call. The receptor was isolated from an adult in good health. The material sequenced was peripheral blood, taken on day 0 of AZD1222 vaccination. CDR3 in DNA: TGTGCCAGCAGCTTAGAAACGGGCGGAGATACGCAGTATTTT. The encoded protein is CASSLETGGDTQYF.